The clone carrying this T cell receptor (beta chain) occurred once. Its specificity is unknown. This sample is drawn from a study of CD8+ T cells in alopecia areata. Study conclusions and caveats: Across lesional scalp, and particularly alopecia totalis/universalis, clonality surpassed that of normal scalp.

The treatment was: oral pan-JAK inhibitor, 5-10 mg twice daily. Sampling of alopecia areata patients yielded lesional scalp punch biopsies as well as peripheral blood. Once RNA had been extracted, it was reverse transcribed into cDNA to act as the sequencing template. Profiling relied on immunoSEQ multiplex PCR, and the TCRdb table lists in-frame clones only, not all of them. Seen here are approximately 300,000 clones, about three fifths observed once, and the top ten hold less than 2%. In germline, CDR1 is ENHRY, CDR2 SYGVKD. This CDR3 has 14 amino acids. J gave up 8 bases and V 6 bases, and 5 bases lay outside the gene matches.

The sequenced sample was CD4+ T cells sorted from blood, obtained at week 24, from a patient treated with tofacitinib. This TCR derives from a human donor with alopecia areata. The rearrangement joins TRBV10-3 to TRBJ1-6; 9 nucleotides match TRBD1. In DNA, the CDR3 is TGTGCCATCAGCCCGGGACAGGGTCATTCACCCCTCCACTTT. Protein product: CAISPGQGHSPLHF.